This TCR beta chain was documented in a study of T cell repertoires in cytomegalovirus infection. Study-level information: Indications of both CMV infection and matching HLA type were provided by public TCR beta signatures. Study observations and caveats: CMV-specific TCR beta clonotypes restricted by HLA-C dominated the ex vivo response.

The CDR3 sequence is 12 residues long. V was cut by 3 bases and J by 5 bases, with 4 bases left in between. Germline lookup yields CDR1 KGHDR and CDR2 SFDVKD. One entry per CDR3 protein, called by TCRdb with MiXCR from the reads. The sample consists of some 480,000 distinct CDR3 sequences, roughly a third of them appearing once. As regards this clonotype: Its specificity is not known.

V usage is TRBV24-1 and J usage is TRBJ1-5; the D is unclear. Sequencing was performed on cultured PBMCs, taken from culture after CMV antigen stimulation. The TCR originated in a human donor in good health (CMV status not recorded). Some clones in this sample may be carry-over from other donors' samples. The CDR3 spells CATSDTDQPQHF. For the CDR3, the DNA is TGTGCCACCAGTGATACTGATCAGCCCCAGCATTTT.